The present entry profiles one T cell receptor beta chain with its context. Sequencing used immunoSEQ multiplex PCR; TCRdb keeps in-frame clones, though not all of them. The sample contains 61,000 or so clones, around 88% of which appear only once. This sample was taken from a study of blood T cell repertoires in COVID-19. The CDR3 length is 13 residues. V lost 6 bases and J 4 bases, leaving 10 bases between the germline ends. Germline assignment: CDR1 LNHDA and CDR2 SQIVND (reference sequence). The origin of this receptor is a woman older than 75 with active COVID-19. Sequencing used peripheral blood. The chain employs TRBV19 and TRBJ2-1, with D maybe TRBD1 (5 bases). CDR3 DNA sequence: TGTGCCAGTAGGTCAAGGGGATACAATGAGCAGTTCTTC. It specifies CASRSRGYNEQFF.